A single T cell receptor beta chain is shown here with its context. Its target is not known. Libraries were prepared by immunoSEQ multiplex PCR; TCRdb keeps only in-frame clonotypes and omits some of them. The repertoire has 75,000 to 95,000 clones, approximately 84% of them found once; the top ten carry about 0.72%. This sample is part of a study of memory CD4+ T cells and cytomegalovirus serostatus. Study-wide background: Healthy Belgian adult donors included under ten CMV-positive and more than 20 CMV-negative people. Study-wide points: Suggested: most of the CMV-linked TCR signature lies in CD4+ memory cells.

Single viable CD3+CD4+CD8-CD45RO+ cells were sorted as the memory CD4+ T cells. The V and J ends lost 0 bases and 2 bases, in that order; junction bases with no gene match: 5. This CDR3 is 16 amino acids long. Per germline, CDR1 SGHVS and CDR2 FQNEAQ. This TCR came from an adult in good health and CMV-seronegative. Specimen: memory CD4+ T cells from blood. The chain employs TRBV7-8 and TRBJ2-3; TRBD2 matches 7 bases. CDR3 sequence: CASSLAGLADTDTQYF. CDR3 sequence (DNA): TGTGCCAGCAGCTTAGCGGGGCTAGCGGACACAGATACGCAGTATTTT.